The 18 T cell receptor beta chains presented below share a single source sample, sequenced in a study of CD8 T cells in Susac syndrome. An amount of RNA that ranged from roughly 0.45 to 1 ug was reverse transcribed with random hexamers. TCRdb re-derived calls from the immunoSEQ multiplex PCR reads in MiXCR, one entry per CDR3 protein. The sample includes more than 100,000 distinct CDR3 sequences, just under 95% of them seen just once. The sequencing input was CD8+ T cells from PBMCs. These receptors were collected from a human donor with Susac syndrome.

The chain has TRBV6-2 or TRBV6-3 and TRBJ2-5; D is uncertain. CDR1 MNHEY and CDR2 SVGEGT come from the germline V gene. Trimming stripped 0 bases from V and 5 bases from J, with 10 bases between. The CDR3 consists of 14 residues. The CDR3 nucleotides are TGTGCCAGCAGTTACTCGAGACTGGGGGAGACCCAGTACTTC. As protein: CASSYSRLGETQYF.

This clonotype was observed once. The chain is built from TRBV19 and TRBJ2-3; the D gene is possibly TRBD2 (6 bases). The length of the CDR3 is 14 residues. Germline values: CDR1 LNHDA, CDR2 SQIVND (reference sequence). The V end was cut by 5 bases, the J end by 2 bases, with 11 bases between. The CDR3 region is CASSFGTYTDTQYF. The CDR3 nucleotides read TGTGCCAGTAGTTTCGGGACTTACACAGATACGCAGTATTTT.

The gene calls are TRBV14 and TRBJ1-1; D is uncertain. The CDR3 length is 14 residues. V was trimmed by 2 bases and J by 2 bases, leaving 9 bases between them. Germline CDR1 is SGHDN and CDR2 is FVKESK. CDR3 nucleotide sequence: TGTGCCAGCAGCCAATTCACAGATAACACTGAAGCTTTCTTT. It yields the protein CASSQFTDNTEAFF.

This chain uses TRBV5-4 with TRBJ2-1; a weak D match, TRBD1 (6 bases). The germline V gene encodes CDR1 SGHNT and CDR2 YYREEE (reference sequence). The CDR3 extends over 17 amino acids. V was trimmed by 1 base and J by 7 bases, leaving 21 bases between them. The CDR3 nucleotides are TGTGCCAGCAGCTTGAGCCTAACAGGGTATGGTGGGAATGAGCAGTTCTTC. It is translated as CASSLSLTGYGGNEQFF.

This chain joins TRBV20-1 and TRBJ1-4; 9 bases map to TRBD1. Germline trimming cut 0 bases from V and 6 bases from J; bases unmatched to any gene: 8. Per germline, CDR1 DFQATT and CDR2 SNEGSKA (reference sequence). The CDR3 sequence is 16 residues long. This CDR3 reads CSARDLDRGDYEKLFF. For the CDR3, the DNA is TGCAGTGCTAGAGATTTGGACAGGGGCGATTATGAAAAACTGTTTTTT.

This clonotype was detected only once. The chain couples TRBV4-1 to TRBJ2-2, with TRBD2 identical over 8 bases. Losses at the gene ends were 7 bases for V and 5 bases for J; bases not matched to a gene: 12. Germline CDR1 reads MGHRA; CDR2 reads YSYEKL. The CDR3 is 16 amino acids. CDR3 amino acids: CASTHAGGAGTGELFF. The CDR3 region has the DNA TGCGCCAGCACCCACGCCGGGGGGGCCGGTACCGGGGAGCTGTTTTTT.

The genes are TRBV2 and TRBJ2-7, with D possibly being TRBD1 (5 bases). Per germline, CDR1 SNHLY and CDR2 FYNNEI. The germline V and J ends were trimmed by 4 bases and 2 bases, with 9 bases remaining between them. The CDR3 is 13 amino acids. The CDR3 region has the DNA TGTGCCAGCAGTGTGGGGCAGGCCTACGAGCAGTACTTC. The encoded protein is CASSVGQAYEQYF.

CDR3 in amino acids: CSARGVGGTSTDTQYF. DNA for the CDR3: TGCAGTGCTAGAGGGGTAGGGGGGACTAGCACAGATACGCAGTATTTT. This chain links TRBV20-1 with TRBJ2-3, with D possibly being TRBD1 or TRBD2 (6 bases each). Per germline, CDR1 DFQATT and CDR2 SNEGSKA (reference sequence). This CDR3 has 16 amino acids. The V end lost 1 base, the J end lost 0 bases, and 14 bases lay between the germline ends.

V usage is TRBV7-9 and J usage is TRBJ2-7; D gene uncertain. Germline CDR1 and CDR2: SEHNR and FQNEAQ (reference sequence). V was clipped by 0 bases and J by 3 bases, with 12 bases between them. The CDR3 sequence is 15 residues long. CDR3 loop: CASSLAGEQHYEQYF. CDR3 nucleotides: TGTGCCAGCAGCTTAGCTGGCGAACAGCACTACGAGCAGTACTTC.

The chain recombines TRBV24-1 with TRBJ1-4, with 7 bases identical to TRBD1. The CDR3 length is 16 residues. J gave up 3 bases and V 7 bases, and 10 bases lay outside the gene matches. CDR1 is KGHDR and CDR2 is SFDVKD in the germline V gene. The DNA of the CDR3 is TGTGCCACCAGCGCAGGAGGGGACAGCTCTAATGAAAAACTGTTTTTT. As protein: CATSAGGDSSNEKLFF.

This clonotype turned up a few times. The V call is TRBV5-6, the J call TRBJ2-1; no clear D gene. Germline CDR1 reads SGHDT; CDR2 reads YYEEEE. The CDR3 has 13 residues. Trimming pared 0 bases from V and 2 bases from J, leaving 3 bases between. The CDR3: CASSLGAYNEQFF. CDR3 sequence (DNA): TGTGCCAGCAGCTTGGGTGCCTACAATGAGCAGTTCTTC.

V and J are TRBV15 and TRBJ2-1, with TRBD1 matching 7 bases. From germline, CDR1 is LNHNV and CDR2 YYDKDF (reference sequence). CDR3 size: 14 residues. V shed 4 bases and J 3 bases; nucleotides not matched to a gene: 3. Here the CDR3 reads CATSTGGNYNEQFF. The DNA for the CDR3 is TGTGCCACCAGCACAGGGGGTAACTACAATGAGCAGTTCTTC.

The chain has TRBV6-5 and TRBJ2-7; 9 positions match TRBD1. CDR1 MNHEY and CDR2 SVGAGI come from the germline V gene. V lost 5 bases and J lost 4; bases outside the gene matches: 6. This CDR3 is 14 amino acids long. The CDR3 loop reads CASSPGQGRYEQYF. CDR3 sequence (DNA): TGTGCCAGCAGTCCGGGACAGGGTAGATACGAGCAGTACTTC.

Written as DNA, the CDR3 is TGCAGCGCCTCCGAGGGGGCCCGCCTAATAGAGACCCAGTACTTC. It is translated as CSASEGARLIETQYF. This chain joins TRBV29-1 and TRBJ2-5, with 7 bases matching TRBD1. CDR3 length equals 15 residues. CDR1 SQVTM and CDR2 ANQGSEA come from the germline V gene. V was pared by 7 bases and J by 4 bases, with 15 bases of the junction left unmatched. The variable domain in full, completed from reference TRBV29-1 and TRBJ2-5, reads SAVISQKPSRDICQRGTSLTIQCQVDSQVTMMFWYRQQPGQSLTLIATANQGSEATYESGFVIDKFPISRPNLTFSTLTVSNMSPEDSSIYLCSASEGARLIETQYFGPGTRLLVL.

This clonotype showed up just once. Written as DNA, the CDR3 is TGTGCCAGCAGCTTAGCTAGCGGCCAAGAGACCCAGTACTTC. It translates to CASSLASGQETQYF. The rearrangement links TRBV11-2 to TRBJ2-5, with 7 positions matching TRBD2. There are 14 residues in the CDR3. Trimming took 1 base from V and 1 from J; bases not matched to a gene: 0. Germline-derived CDR1 and CDR2 are SGHAT and FQNNGV.

This chain joins TRBV5-1 and TRBJ2-1; TRBD1 aligns across 8 bases. This CDR3 comprises 16 residues. Germline CDR1 SGHRS, CDR2 YFSETQ. V shed 6 bases and J 4 bases; nucleotides not matched to a gene: 12. The CDR3 loop reads CASTSSGQGAYNEQFF. CDR3 sequence (DNA): TGCGCCAGCACCAGCTCGGGGCAGGGGGCTTACAATGAGCAGTTCTTC.

The chain is built from TRBV6-5 and TRBJ2-7, with D unresolved. The CDR3 has 13 amino acids. The germline V gene encodes CDR1 MNHEY and CDR2 SVGAGI. V was clipped by 2 bases and J by 4 bases, with 9 bases between them. In nucleotides, the CDR3 is TGTGCCAGCAGTTACCCAGGCTCATACGAGCAGTACTTC. Its protein is CASSYPGSYEQYF.

This clonotype was recorded once. The chain is built from TRBV5-6 and TRBJ1-1; a weak D match, TRBD1 (5 bases). CDR1 and CDR2 (germline): SGHDT, YYEEEE. The length of the CDR3 is 14 residues. Trimming cost V 4 bases and J 4 bases, with 14 bases left between them. The CDR3 sequence is CASSTWGGGTEAFF. The DNA of the CDR3 is TGTGCCAGCAGCACCTGGGGTGGGGGCACTGAAGCTTTCTTT.